The rows below give T cell receptor beta chains drawn from one sample of a study of response to subunit inactivated influenza vaccine. A single record per CDR3 protein comes from TCRdb applying MiXCR to the RT-PCR reads. The profile covers a few hundred thousand distinct CDR3 sequences, with approximately 11% appearing a single time and approximately 12% taken by the ten largest. The input for sequencing was PBMCs from blood, taken about 40 days after vaccination. Receptor source: a man aged 50-59 years who received an inactivated influenza vaccine. Each CDR3 is given with its conserved first and last residue. D genes are given only for firm matches. Rows give clone size only sometimes, using once, few, many, or a class for an expanded clone.

clone_size,v_call,j_call,d_call,cdr3_aa,cdr3_nt
few,TRBV6-1,TRBJ2-1,TRBD2,CASSPWTSGAGEQFF,TGTGCCAGCAGCCCCTGGACTAGCGGGGCGGGAGAGCAGTTCTTC
many,TRBV28,TRBJ2-1,TRBD2,CASSSTSGRSSYNEQFF,TGTGCCAGCAGTTCGACTAGCGGGAGGAGCTCCTACAATGAGCAGTTCTTC
-,TRBV15,TRBJ2-7,-,CATSRSGRGAWSYEQYF,TGTGCCACCAGCAGATCCGGGCGGGGAGCATGGTCCTACGAGCAGTACTTC
few,TRBV7-9,TRBJ2-3,-,CASSFVSGQTDTQYF,TGTGCCAGCAGCTTCGTTAGTGGGCAGACAGATACGCAGTATTTT
many,TRBV7-2,TRBJ1-2,-,CASSLSRGYRGYTF,TGTGCCAGCAGCTTATCCAGGGGCTACCGTGGCTACACCTTC
many,TRBV20-1,TRBJ1-4,TRBD1,CSASVGQGNEKLFF,TGCAGTGCTAGCGTGGGACAGGGAAACGAAAAACTGTTTTTT
few,TRBV12-3/TRBV12-4,TRBJ2-7,-,CASSLARVGHEQYF,TGTGCCAGCAGCCTCGCCAGGGTGGGACACGAGCAGTACTTC
many,TRBV27,TRBJ2-3,-,CASSSAGASDTQYF,TGTGCCAGCAGTTCCGCGGGGGCCTCGGATACGCAGTATTTT
many,TRBV20-1,TRBJ2-1,-,CSARVSGYNEQFF,TGCAGTGCTAGAGTTAGCGGTTACAATGAGCAGTTCTTC
many,TRBV12-3/TRBV12-4,TRBJ2-1,-,CASSLALEQFF,TGTGCCAGCAGTTTAGCGCTAGAGCAGTTCTTC
many,TRBV7-2,TRBJ2-7,-,CASSFRSYEQYF,TGTGCCAGCAGCTTTAGGTCCTACGAGCAGTACTTC
-,TRBV7-9,TRBJ1-4,-,CASSLVETGDEKLFF,TGTGCCAGCAGCCTCGTTGAGACAGGAGATGAAAAACTGTTTTTT
many,TRBV12-3/TRBV12-4,TRBJ2-1,-,CASRVGLPGAGEQFF,TGTGCCAGCAGGGTAGGGTTGCCGGGAGCCGGCGAGCAGTTCTTC
many,TRBV7-2,TRBJ2-5,-,CASSIGGGQETQYF,TGTGCCAGCAGCATCGGGGGCGGCCAAGAGACCCAGTACTTC
-,TRBV20-1,TRBJ2-5,TRBD2,CSARDSSGRAETQYF,TGCAGTGCTAGAGATTCTAGCGGGAGGGCGGAGACCCAGTACTTC
-,TRBV24-1,TRBJ2-2,-,CATSDLAYNTGELFF,TGTGCCACCAGTGATTTGGCATACAACACCGGGGAGCTGTTTTTT
few,TRBV4-1,TRBJ2-7,TRBD1,CASSYRDRVDEQYF,TGCGCCAGCAGCTACCGGGACAGGGTTGACGAGCAGTACTTC
-,TRBV15,TRBJ2-7,-,CATGSLDEQYF,TGTGCCACCGGATCCCTCGACGAGCAGTACTTC
-,TRBV24-1,TRBJ2-5,TRBD1,CATSDPSRGQRETQYF,TGTGCCACCAGTGATCCGAGCAGGGGGCAGAGAGAGACCCAGTACTTC
few,TRBV20-1,TRBJ2-5,-,CSARSVPERETQYF,TGCAGTGCTAGGTCCGTACCGGAGCGGGAGACCCAGTACTTC
few,TRBV5-6,TRBJ2-7,-,CASRERGLYEQYF,TGTGCCAGCAGGGAACGGGGACTCTACGAGCAGTACTTC
-,TRBV5-1,TRBJ2-3,-,CASTLRGFSTDTQYF,TGCGCCAGCACCCTTAGGGGGTTCAGCACAGATACGCAGTATTTT
-,TRBV20-1,TRBJ2-1,TRBD2,CSANPVGGSSYNEQFF,TGCAGTGCTAACCCGGTCGGGGGGAGCTCCTACAATGAGCAGTTCTTC
few,TRBV28,TRBJ2-3,-,CASSTAAGRPDTQYF,TGTGCCAGCAGTACAGCCGCGGGGAGGCCAGATACGCAGTATTTT
-,TRBV4-1,TRBJ2-3,TRBD2,CASSQPLAGVTDTQYF,TGCGCCAGCAGCCAACCCCTAGCGGGGGTCACAGATACGCAGTATTTT
-,TRBV7-2,TRBJ2-1,TRBD1,CASSLAGTGTYNEQFF,TGTGCCAGCAGCTTGGCCGGGACAGGGACCTACAATGAGCAGTTCTTC
many,TRBV20-1,TRBJ2-7,TRBD2,CSATSGVYEQYF,TGCAGTGCTACTAGCGGGGTGTACGAGCAGTACTTC
many,TRBV6-1,TRBJ2-2,TRBD1,CASREQGARGELFF,TGTGCCAGCAGAGAACAGGGGGCGCGCGGGGAGCTGTTTTTT
-,TRBV12-3/TRBV12-4,TRBJ1-4,-,CASTPRGDEKLFF,TGTGCCAGCACCCCACGGGGAGATGAAAAACTGTTTTTT
many,TRBV27,TRBJ1-6,-,CASSSVDSSSSPLHF,TGTGCCAGCAGTTCGGTGGACAGCTCCAGTTCACCCCTCCACTTT
-,TRBV12-3/TRBV12-4,TRBJ2-3,-,CASSLRGTTQYF,TGTGCCAGCAGTTTAAGGGGGACAACGCAGTATTTT
-,TRBV7-2,TRBJ2-7,-,CASSAKHRAHEQYF,TGTGCCAGCAGCGCCAAACACAGGGCCCACGAGCAGTACTTC